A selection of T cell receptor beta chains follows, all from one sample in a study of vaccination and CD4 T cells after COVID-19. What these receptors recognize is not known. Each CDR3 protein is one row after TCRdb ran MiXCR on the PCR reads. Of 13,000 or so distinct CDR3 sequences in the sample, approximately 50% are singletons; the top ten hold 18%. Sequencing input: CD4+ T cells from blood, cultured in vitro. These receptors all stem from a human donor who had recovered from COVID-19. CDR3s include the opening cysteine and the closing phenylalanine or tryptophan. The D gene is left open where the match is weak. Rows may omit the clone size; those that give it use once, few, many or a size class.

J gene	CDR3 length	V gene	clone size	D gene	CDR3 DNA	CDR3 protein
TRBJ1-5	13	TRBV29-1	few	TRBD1	TGCAGCGCGGGACAGGGGAGCAATCAGCCCCAGCATTTT	CSAGQGSNQPQHF
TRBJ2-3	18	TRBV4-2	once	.	TGTGCCAGCAGCCAAGAAGCGGTCGGAGGGAGGGGGACAGATACGCAGTATTTT	CASSQEAVGGRGTDTQYF
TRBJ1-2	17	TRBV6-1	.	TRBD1	TGTGCCAGCAGTCCTCCCGGCCACTTACAGGGGAACCTAGGCTACACCTTC	CASSPPGHLQGNLGYTF
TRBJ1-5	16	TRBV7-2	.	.	TGTGCCAGCAGCTTAGGTACACCCTGGGGGAATCAGCCCCAGCATTTT	CASSLGTPWGNQPQHF
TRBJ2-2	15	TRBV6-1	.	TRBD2	TGTGCCAGCATGTCTAGCGGGGACTACACCGGGGAGCTGTTTTTT	CASMSSGDYTGELFF
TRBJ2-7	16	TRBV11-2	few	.	TGTGCCAGCAGCTCCCTTATGAGAAGGGGGGGTGAAGAGCAGTACTTC	CASSSLMRRGGEEQYF
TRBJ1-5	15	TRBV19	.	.	TGTGCCAGCGCTATTCAAAGGGGGAATAGTCAGCCCCAGCATTTT	CASAIQRGNSQPQHF
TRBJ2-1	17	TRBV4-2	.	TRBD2	TGTGCCAGCAGCCAAGACCCACTAGCGGGAGTAGGGGATGAGCAGTTCTTC	CASSQDPLAGVGDEQFF
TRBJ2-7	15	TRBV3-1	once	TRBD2	TGTGCCAGCAGCCAAGCCTTAGCGGGAGAAATCTGGCAGTACTTC	CASSQALAGEIWQYF
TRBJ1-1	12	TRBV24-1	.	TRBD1	TGTGCCACCAGTGAGAGGACAGGGAGGGCTTTCTTT	CATSERTGRAFF
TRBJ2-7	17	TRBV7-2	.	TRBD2	TGTGCCAGCAGCTTAGAGGGTAGCGGGTTTTTATCCTACGAGCAGTACTTC	CASSLEGSGFLSYEQYF
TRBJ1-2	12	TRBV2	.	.	TGTGCCAGCCGGTATGGGGGGGTCGACTACACCTTC	CASRYGGVDYTF
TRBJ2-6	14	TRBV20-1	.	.	TGCAGTGCTAGCTCAGGGGCTGGGGCCAACGTCCTGACTTTC	CSASSGAGANVLTF
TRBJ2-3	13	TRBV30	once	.	TGTGCCTGGAGTAAAATAGCCACAGATACGCAGTATTTT	CAWSKIATDTQYF
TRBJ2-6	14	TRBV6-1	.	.	TGTGCCAGCAGTGAAGCCGCAGGTTTGGACGTCCTGACTTTC	CASSEAAGLDVLTF
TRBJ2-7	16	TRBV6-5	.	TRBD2	TGTGCCAGCAGTTACTCGATGGCTAGCGGTTCCTACGAGCAGTACTTC	CASSYSMASGSYEQYF
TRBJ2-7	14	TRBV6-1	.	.	TGTGCCAGCAATGGGGGCTCAAGCTCCTACGAGCAGTACTTC	CASNGGSSSYEQYF
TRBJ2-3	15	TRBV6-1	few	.	TGTGCCAGCAGTCAACCCGGGACTAGCACAGATACGCAGTATTTT	CASSQPGTSTDTQYF
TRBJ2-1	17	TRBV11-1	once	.	TGTGCCAGCAGCTTAGAAGGGACCTACCGCTCCTACAATGAGCAGTTCTTC	CASSLEGTYRSYNEQFF
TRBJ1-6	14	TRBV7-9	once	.	TGTGCCAGCAGCTTAGTGACCGGTAATTCACCCCTCCACTTT	CASSLVTGNSPLHF
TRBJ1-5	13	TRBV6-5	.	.	TGTGCCAGCAGTTCCGTAAGCAATCAGCCCCAGCATTTT	CASSSVSNQPQHF
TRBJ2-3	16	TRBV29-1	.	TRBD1	TGCAGCGGTGGACAGGGGGCAGGGTTCGTGACAGATACGCAGTATTTT	CSGGQGAGFVTDTQYF
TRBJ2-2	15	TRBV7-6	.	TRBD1	TGTGTCAGCAGCTCCGTACGGGACAGGGTCCGGGAGCTGTTTTTT	CVSSSVRDRVRELFF
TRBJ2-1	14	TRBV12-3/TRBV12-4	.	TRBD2	TGTGCCAGCAGTTCCTGGCGGGAGGGGATTGAGCAGTTCTTC	CASSSWREGIEQFF
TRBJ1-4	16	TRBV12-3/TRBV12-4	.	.	TGTGCCAGCAGTTTAGGGGGACTTGCAACTAATGAAAAACTGTTTTTT	CASSLGGLATNEKLFF
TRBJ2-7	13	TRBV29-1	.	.	TGCAGCGCTGGAATTGGGAGCGCTTACGAGCAGTACTTC	CSAGIGSAYEQYF
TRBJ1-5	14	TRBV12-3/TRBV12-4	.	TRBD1	TGTGCCAGCACCCAGGGGGATGTCAATCAGCCCCAGCATTTT	CASTQGDVNQPQHF
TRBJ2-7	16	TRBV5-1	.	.	TGCGCCAGCAGCCGAACCTCGGGGGCTGTGTCCTACGAGCAGTACTTC	CASSRTSGAVSYEQYF
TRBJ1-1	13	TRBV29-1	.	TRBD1	TGCAGCGTTAACAGGGGGGATCGAACTGAAGCTTTCTTT	CSVNRGDRTEAFF
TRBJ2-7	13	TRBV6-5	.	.	TGTGCCAGCAGTTACCGGGGAAACTACGAGCAGTACTTC	CASSYRGNYEQYF
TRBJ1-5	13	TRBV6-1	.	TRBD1	TGTGCCAGCAGCTTGACAGGGAGTCAGCCCCAGCATTTT	CASSLTGSQPQHF
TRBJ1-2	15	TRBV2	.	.	TGTGCCAGCAGTGAATCCCAGTGGGGGAACTATGGCTACACCTTC	CASSESQWGNYGYTF
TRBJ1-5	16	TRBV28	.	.	TGTGCCAGCAGTCCCTCAGGGGCGGGGGGCAATCAGCCCCAGCATTTT	CASSPSGAGGNQPQHF
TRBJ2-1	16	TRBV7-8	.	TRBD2	TGTGCCAGCAGCTTCCTTACTAGCGGCTCCTACAATGAGCAGTTCTTC	CASSFLTSGSYNEQFF
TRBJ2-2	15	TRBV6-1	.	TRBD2	TGTGCCAGCAAAGAGGGGACTAGAGCCACCGGGGAGCTGTTTTTT	CASKEGTRATGELFF
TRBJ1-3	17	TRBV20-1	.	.	TGCAGTGCTAGTTTCATCGGACCGATGACCTCTGGAAACACCATATATTTT	CSASFIGPMTSGNTIYF
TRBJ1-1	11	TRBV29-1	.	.	TGCAGCGTTGTGGGATACACTGAAGCTTTCTTT	CSVVGYTEAFF
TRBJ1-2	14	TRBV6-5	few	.	TGTGCCAGCAGTTACTCGGAGGAGAACTATGGCTACACCTTC	CASSYSEENYGYTF
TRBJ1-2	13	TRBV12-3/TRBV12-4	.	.	TGTGCCAGCAGTTCCGGGCCTTCTAGGGGCTACACCTTC	CASSSGPSRGYTF
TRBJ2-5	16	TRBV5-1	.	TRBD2	TGCGCCAGCAGCTTAAGGACTAGCGGGAGGATAGAGACCCAGTACTTC	CASSLRTSGRIETQYF
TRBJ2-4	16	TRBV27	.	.	TGTGCCAGCAGTCAGGGACCTTCCTGGGCCAAAAACATTCAGTACTTC	CASSQGPSWAKNIQYF
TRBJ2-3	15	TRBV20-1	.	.	TGCAGTGCTAGACCCCTTTCTCGAGGCACAGATACGCAGTATTTT	CSARPLSRGTDTQYF
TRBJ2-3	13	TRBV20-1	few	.	TGCAGTGCTAGAGAGGGCGGCGCAGATACGCAGTATTTT	CSAREGGADTQYF
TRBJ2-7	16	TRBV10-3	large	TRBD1	TGTGCCATCAGTGAGAGGTACGGGACAGGGGCGGACGAGCAGTACTTC	CAISERYGTGADEQYF
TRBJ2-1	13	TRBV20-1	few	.	TGCAGTCTAGAACGAACCGGGACCTATGAGCAGTTCTTC	CSLERTGTYEQFF